The 17 T cell receptor beta chains in this list originate from one sample, sequenced in a study of cytomegalovirus exposure and HLA in healthy donors. It was with 60 Vbeta and 13 Jbeta primers that the PCR ran. Using immunoSEQ multiplex PCR, the repertoire was profiled, and TCRdb retains in-frame clones only, with some absent. This table holds 150,000 to 200,000 clones, more than 75% found once. Sequenced: PBMCs. The receptors stem from a girl under three years old in good health and CMV-seronegative.

As concerns this clone: A junction boundary mismatches the germline segment, possibly from a read error. The rearrangement joins TRBV7-9 to TRBJ2-7; D ambiguous. From germline, CDR1 is SEHNR and CDR2 FQNEAQ (reference sequence). The CDR3 sequence is 12 residues long. The CDR3 is CSSSPRVGEQYF. The CDR3 nucleotides read TGTTCCAGCAGCCCCCGGGTGGGCGAGCAGTACTTC.

The rearrangement uses TRBV5-1 and TRBJ1-2; 9 positions agree with TRBD1. V was pared by 0 bases and J by 6 bases, with 3 bases of the junction left unmatched. CDR1 and CDR2 from the germline V gene are SGHRS and YFSETQ. The CDR3 sequence is 14 residues long. The CDR3 DNA sequence: TGCGCCAGCAGCTTGGACAGGGGGCGGAATGGCTACACCTTC. It is translated as CASSLDRGRNGYTF.

The J gene is TRBJ2-3, the V gene TRBV27, with 7 positions matching TRBD1. The CDR3 totals 15 residues. The V and J ends lost 4 bases and 3 bases, in that order; junction bases with no gene match: 7. Germline loops: CDR1 MNHEY, CDR2 SMNVEV (reference sequence). The CDR3 loop is CASSYGQVLTDTQYF. For the CDR3, the DNA is TGTGCCAGCAGTTACGGACAGGTTTTAACAGATACGCAGTATTTT.

The genes are TRBV2 and TRBJ2-1, with 8 bases aligning to TRBD2. The CDR3 covers 19 residues. V was pared by 0 bases and J by 0 bases, with 10 bases of the junction left unmatched. The V gene's germline CDR1 is SNHLY and CDR2 FYNNEI. In DNA, the CDR3 is TGTGCCAGCAGTGAAGCGCTTCTATCGGGGGGGAGCTCCTACAATGAGCAGTTCTTC. Protein product: CASSEALLSGGSSYNEQFF.

In this sample, this clone turned up once. The rearrangement uses TRBV11-2 and TRBJ1-5; D gene uncertain. The CDR3 runs to 13 residues. The germline V gene encodes CDR1 SGHAT and CDR2 FQNNGV. Trimming pared 1 base from V and 5 bases from J, leaving 6 bases between. The CDR3 here is CASSLVGDQPQHF. The CDR3 bases are TGTGCCAGCAGCTTAGTGGGAGATCAGCCCCAGCATTTT.

V and J are TRBV6-5 and TRBJ2-1, with D perhaps matching TRBD2 (6 bases). In germline, CDR1 is MNHEY, CDR2 SVGAGI. V was cut by 6 bases and J by 7 bases, with 16 bases left in between. This CDR3 is built from 14 residues. The CDR3 bases are TGTGCCAGCAGACCGAGACTAGGTTTGAATGAGCAGTTCTTC. This codes for CASRPRLGLNEQFF.

The chain has TRBV11-2 and TRBJ1-2; 7 positions agree with TRBD1. The CDR3 covers 17 residues. J lost 0 bases, V lost 2 bases, and 9 bases had no gene match. CDR1 SGHAT and CDR2 FQNNGV come from the germline V gene. For the CDR3, the DNA is TGTGCCAGCAGCTTATGGTACAGGGGTAGGGCTAACTATGGCTACACCTTC. As protein: CASSLWYRGRANYGYTF.

The V and J genes are TRBV20-1 and TRBJ2-7; the D gene is possibly TRBD2 (6 bases). Trimming left V 6 bases short and J 7 bases short, with 10 bases between. CDR3 size: 10 residues. Germline V CDR1 and CDR2: DFQATT, SNEGSKA (reference sequence). In nucleotides, the CDR3 is TGCAGTGCCGCTGGGAGGGAGCAGTACTTC. Its translation is CSAAGREQYF.

The rearrangement joins TRBV19 to TRBJ2-2, with 13 bases that match TRBD2. Trimming removed 7 bases from V and 6 bases from J; junction bases left unmatched: 11. The length of the CDR3 is 17 residues. Germline CDR1 LNHDA, CDR2 SQIVND (reference sequence). The DNA of the CDR3 is TGTGCCAGTACCCCAACTAGCGGGAGGGCCGCGGCCGGGGAGCTGTTTTTT. Encoded protein: CASTPTSGRAAAGELFF.

This clone was counted once. The junction and the germline gene differ at one end; a read error may be behind it. The V gene is TRBV7-9, the J gene TRBJ1-5; D is unclear. The CDR3 length is 12 residues. Germline V gene data show CDR1 as SEHNR and CDR2 as FQNEAQ (reference sequence). The CDR3 DNA reads as TGTTCCAGCAGCTTCAGAGGCCAGCCCCAGCATTTT. Translation: CSSSFRGQPQHF.

The chain employs TRBV4-1 and TRBJ2-7; D is possibly TRBD1 (5 bases). Germline-derived CDR1 and CDR2 are MGHRA and YSYEKL. This CDR3 spans 16 amino acids. V lost 1 base to trimming and J lost 3 bases, with 16 bases between them. The chain's CDR3 is CASSQGVGRVDYEQYF. CDR3 DNA sequence: TGCGCCAGCAGCCAAGGAGTGGGCAGGGTTGACTACGAGCAGTACTTC.

The rearrangement uses TRBV5-6 and TRBJ2-7, with D possibly being TRBD1 (6 bases). V was trimmed by 3 bases and J by 1 base, leaving 20 bases between them. Germline lookup yields CDR1 SGHDT and CDR2 YYEEEE. CDR3 size: 17 residues. The CDR3 region is CASSWIHREKGSYEQYF. The CDR3, as DNA: TGTGCCAGCAGCTGGATCCACAGGGAGAAAGGGTCCTACGAGCAGTACTTC. Full variable domain (remainder filled in from reference TRBV5-6 and TRBJ2-7): DAGVTQSPTHLIKTRGQQVTLRCSPKSGHDTVSWYQQALGQGPQFIFQYYEEEERQRGNFPDRFSGHQFPNYSSELNVNALLLGDSALYLCASSWIHREKGSYEQYFGPGTRLTVT.

The V and J genes are TRBV5-8 and TRBJ1-1; 8 bases agree with TRBD1. CDR1 is SGHTS and CDR2 is YDEGEE in the germline V gene. The CDR3 is 12 residues long. V shed 4 bases and J 5 bases; nucleotides not matched to a gene: 1. The CDR3 DNA reads as TGTGCCAGCAGCCGACAGGGGACTGAAGCTTTCTTT. Translating gives CASSRQGTEAFF. Full variable domain (outside the CDR3, taken from reference TRBV5-8 and TRBJ1-1): EAGVTQSPTHLIKTRGQQATLRCSPISGHTSVYWYQQALGLGLQFLLWYDEGEERNRGNFPPRFSGRQFPNYSSELNVNALELEDSALYLCASSRQGTEAFFGQGTRLTVV.

CDR3 region: CASSTPGTSGTDTQYF. The CDR3 coding sequence is TGTGCCAGCAGTACCCCCGGGACTAGCGGCACAGATACGCAGTATTTT. This chain connects TRBV2 to TRBJ2-3; TRBD2 aligns across 10 bases. CDR3 size: 16 residues. CDR1 is SNHLY and CDR2 is FYNNEI in the germline V gene. The V segment lost 5 bases and the J segment 1 base; nucleotides outside the gene matches: 6.

The rearrangement joins TRBV6-5 to TRBJ2-1; perhaps TRBD1 as D (6 bases). Germline CDR1 and CDR2: MNHEY and SVGAGI. With 6 bases removed from V and 5 bases from J, the gap between germline ends came to 17 bases. The CDR3 has 15 residues. CDR3 loop: CASSLVQGINNEQFF. CDR3 bases: TGTGCCAGCAGCCTTGTCCAGGGGATAAACAATGAGCAGTTCTTC.

The CDR3 here is CASSLGQGGNTGELFF. CDR3 DNA sequence: TGCGCCAGCAGCTTAGGACAGGGGGGCAACACCGGGGAGCTGTTTTTT. The chain uses TRBV4-1 and TRBJ2-2, with 10 bases identical to TRBD1. V lost 5 bases to trimming and J lost 2 bases; unmatched junction nucleotides: 5. In germline, CDR1 is MGHRA, CDR2 YSYEKL. This CDR3 region has 16 residues.

The chain combines TRBV30 with TRBJ1-6; 7 positions agree with TRBD1. Germline lookup yields CDR1 GTSNPN and CDR2 SVGIG (reference sequence). After removal of 1 base from V and 10 bases from J, the junction contained 7 bases not matched to a gene. This CDR3 is built from 14 residues. The CDR3 spells CAWSGQGKMSPLHF. DNA of the CDR3: TGTGCCTGGAGTGGACAGGGAAAGATGTCACCCCTCCACTTT.